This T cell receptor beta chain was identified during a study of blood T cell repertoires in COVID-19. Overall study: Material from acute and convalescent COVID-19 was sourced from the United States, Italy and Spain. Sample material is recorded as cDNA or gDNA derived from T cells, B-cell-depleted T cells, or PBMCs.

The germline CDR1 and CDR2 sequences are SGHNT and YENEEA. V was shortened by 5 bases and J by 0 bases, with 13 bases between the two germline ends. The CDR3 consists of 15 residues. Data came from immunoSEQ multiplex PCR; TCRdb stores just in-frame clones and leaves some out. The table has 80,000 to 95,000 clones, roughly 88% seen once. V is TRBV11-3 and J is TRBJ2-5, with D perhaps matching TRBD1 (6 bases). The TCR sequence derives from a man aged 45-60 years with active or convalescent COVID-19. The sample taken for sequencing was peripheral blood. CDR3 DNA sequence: TGTGCCAGCAGCAGAGGGGGATTGTACCAAGAGACCCAGTACTTC. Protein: CASSRGGLYQETQYF.